This T cell receptor (delta chain) appears in the sequencing data of a study of γδ T cells in repeated Plasmodium falciparum infection. On the study more broadly: Each infection was followed by sampling at 21 days, plus baseline and some pre-infection draws.

Vgamma9/Vdelta2+ and Vdelta2-negative gammadelta T cells were flow-sorted from PBMC for bulk sequencing. The CDR3 covers 15 residues. Germline assignment: CDR1 TSWWSYY and CDR2 QGS. V lost 5 bases and J lost 5; bases outside the gene matches: 6. General observations from the study: Over time and infection, Vgamma9/Vdelta2+ repertoires remained highly stable and polyclonal.

Details on this clone: The antigen is not known.

TCRdb reanalysed the multiplex PCR reads via CATT. The data show around 86,000 delta-chain clones, with approximately 1.5% seen just once and 7% to 9.5% held by the top ten. The specimen was gamma-delta T cells from blood. This sequence was found in a pool of human donors (malaria-infected and uninfected, not separated). The genes are TRDV1 and TRDJ1; 12 bases are shared with TRDD3. Here the J gene came from matching the DNA to germline, since TCRdb omits it. The chain's CDR3 is CALGIILGDTDKLIF. The DNA for the CDR3 is TGTGCTCTTGGGATTATACTGGGGGATACAGATAAACTCATCTTT.